This T cell receptor (beta chain) was retrieved from a study of blood T cell repertoires in COVID-19. Study-wide background: COVID-19 samples, acute and convalescent, were from the United States, Italy and Spain. PBMCs, B-cell-depleted T cells, or T cells provided the cDNA or gDNA that made up the material.

Unmatched junction bases numbered 5, after V lost 2 bases and J lost 6 bases. The CDR3 runs to 15 residues. Germline V lookup: CDR1 MNHEY, CDR2 SVGEGT. Per the authors' pipeline: Amplification of reference gene primers provided the estimated nucleated cell counts. This table comes from immunoSEQ multiplex PCR, and its TCRdb copy is limited to in-frame clones, with some not included. The V and J calls and clone size are taken from that table; D and trimming were inferred from the DNA. Of 80,000 to 100,000 clones in the sample, about 90% were seen once. Patients of the Seattle cohort, enrolled during active infection, were followed longitudinally.

The origin of this receptor is a man in his fifties or sixties with COVID-19, enrolled during active disease. This chain links TRBV6-2 or TRBV6-3 with TRBJ2-1; TRBD1 matches 9 bases. The sequencing sample was made of peripheral blood. The CDR3 region is CASSYGTGWVNEQFF. In nucleotides, the CDR3 is TGTGCCAGCAGTTACGGGACAGGGTGGGTCAATGAGCAGTTCTTC.